This TCR beta chain was captured in a study of T cell responses to AZD1222 COVID-19 vaccine. Clones were read by immunoSEQ multiplex PCR, and TCRdb kept only the in-frame ones, dropping some. The sample comprises about 180,000 clones, around 93% of which are singletons, and 0.95% to 1.3% rests with the top ten. This CDR3 has 14 residues. Trimming pared 6 bases from V and 2 bases from J, leaving 11 bases between. The germline CDR1 and CDR2 sequences are SEHNR and FQNEAQ (reference sequence). The chain links TRBV7-9 to TRBJ1-3; D not certain. The sample here was peripheral blood, taken 28 days after the second dose of the MenACWY control vaccine. The source is an adult who received the MenACWY meningococcal vaccine as a control. The CDR3 nucleotides read TGTGCCAGCAGAGCCCGGGCTACTGGAAACACCATATATTTT. Translation: CASRARATGNTIYF.